This T cell receptor beta chain is from a study of T cell changes during pregnancy in multiple sclerosis. The repertoire was sequenced with immunoSEQ multiplex PCR; TCRdb's copy has only in-frame clones and lacks some. The repertoire holds about 80,000 clones, with roughly 94% as singletons. The TCR sequence derives from a female donor with multiple sclerosis, enrolled in a pregnancy study. The starting material was peripheral blood, obtained before pregnancy.

The DNA of the CDR3 is TGTGCCAGCAGCTTGGGTACAGGGGGCTTGGAGACCCAGTACTTC. It codes for CASSLGTGGLETQYF. The chain has TRBV5-6 and TRBJ2-5; TRBD1 matches 9 bases. CDR3 length equals 15 residues. The germline CDR1 and CDR2 sequences are SGHDT and YYEEEE. The V segment lost 0 bases and the J segment 5 bases; nucleotides outside the gene matches: 5.